Listed below are T cell receptor beta chains from one sample, sequenced in a study of spatial heterogeneity in lung cancer. Each CDR3 protein gets one entry after TCRdb re-called the 5' RACE reads with MiXCR. The data hold 110,000 or so distinct CDR3 sequences, with roughly a tenth observed a single time. This specimen was PBMCs, taken at follow-up. Receptors originate from a female donor with early-stage non-small cell lung cancer. The conserved cysteine and the conserved F or W are not part of the CDR3 here. The order of the fields is V gene, J gene, clone size, CDR3 protein. Clone size is shown for a subset of rows, as once, few, many or a class of expanded clone.

V: TRBV7-2; J: TRBJ1-2; size: many; CDR3: ASRPNTGGVGYGYT
V: TRBV7-2; J: TRBJ2-5; size: .; CDR3: ASSLRTSKETQY
V: TRBV29-1; J: TRBJ2-3; size: few; CDR3: SVEKTHTDTQY
V: TRBV10-3; J: TRBJ2-1; size: many; CDR3: AISSSGGEQF
V: TRBV4-2; J: TRBJ2-5; size: .; CDR3: ASSQDGAGGPQETQY
V: TRBV12-3/TRBV12-4; J: TRBJ2-3; size: many; CDR3: ASSLVRPATQY
V: TRBV6-2/TRBV6-3; J: TRBJ2-1; size: few; CDR3: ASSPPGAGPENEQF
V: TRBV7-9; J: TRBJ1-3; size: .; CDR3: ASRRDSSSGNTIY
V: TRBV20-1; J: TRBJ2-7; size: many; CDR3: SAVRHPGREQY
V: TRBV9; J: TRBJ2-3; size: many; CDR3: ASTISGSGTDTQY
V: TRBV24-1; J: TRBJ1-1; size: many; CDR3: ATRETVNTEAF
V: TRBV9; J: TRBJ2-3; size: few; CDR3: ASSVASSEDTQY
V: TRBV20-1; J: TRBJ2-2; size: few; CDR3: SARSNRVTPTGELF
V: TRBV29-1; J: TRBJ1-1; size: few; CDR3: SVGVFAEAF
V: TRBV28; J: TRBJ2-4; size: .; CDR3: ASGEGQLNIQY
V: TRBV7-2; J: TRBJ1-5; size: few; CDR3: ASSSLGRADQPQH
V: TRBV29-1; J: TRBJ1-2; size: .; CDR3: SGQIANYGYT
V: TRBV28; J: TRBJ2-7; size: .; CDR3: ASSSAGTGNEQY
V: TRBV6-5; J: TRBJ2-7; size: .; CDR3: ASSYAGSYEQY
V: TRBV7-2; J: TRBJ2-7; size: many; CDR3: ASRLTSGSYEQY
V: TRBV5-4; J: TRBJ2-3; size: .; CDR3: ASSYGLAGTDTQY
V: TRBV20-1; J: TRBJ2-1; size: .; CDR3: SAQGLAGIRSSYNEQF
V: TRBV7-9; J: TRBJ2-7; size: .; CDR3: ASSLGDLGIYEQY
V: TRBV6-1; J: TRBJ1-2; size: .; CDR3: ASRLDDDIRYGYT
V: TRBV9; J: TRBJ2-2; size: .; CDR3: ASSVGAENTGELF
V: TRBV3-1; J: TRBJ1-2; size: .; CDR3: ASSPGTEVYGYT
V: TRBV9; J: TRBJ2-3; size: .; CDR3: ASSVGATGGLRSTDTQY
V: TRBV18; J: TRBJ2-1; size: .; CDR3: ASSPLQGGNEQF
V: TRBV12-3/TRBV12-4; J: TRBJ1-1; size: .; CDR3: ASGDRTALNTEAF
V: TRBV6-5; J: TRBJ1-1; size: .; CDR3: ASSLTRVNTEAF
V: TRBV27; J: TRBJ1-4; size: many; CDR3: ASSGGVNEKLF
V: TRBV27; J: TRBJ1-6; size: .; CDR3: ASSPLVGRRRNSPLH
V: TRBV7-2; J: TRBJ2-1; size: .; CDR3: ASSPGGTVRNNEQF
V: TRBV12-3/TRBV12-4; J: TRBJ1-6; size: .; CDR3: ASSLSNVIPLH
V: TRBV9; J: TRBJ2-3; size: .; CDR3: ASSVQSGEDTQY
V: TRBV3-1; J: TRBJ2-2; size: few; CDR3: ASSQARDRPPGELF
V: TRBV4-3; J: TRBJ1-2; size: many; CDR3: ASSQDKGTVIYGYT
V: TRBV11-2; J: TRBJ2-3; size: few; CDR3: ASARRETSGKYTQY
V: TRBV27; J: TRBJ2-3; size: .; CDR3: ASSSLSGKTADTQY
V: TRBV5-6; J: TRBJ2-1; size: many; CDR3: ASTNRDRGYNEQF
V: TRBV12-3/TRBV12-4; J: TRBJ2-1; size: .; CDR3: ASSSGTSGTGTDEQF
V: TRBV7-9; J: TRBJ2-5; size: .; CDR3: ASSLAWDIRETQY
V: TRBV20-1; J: TRBJ1-2; size: few; CDR3: SAGTANYGYT
V: TRBV2; J: TRBJ1-5; size: .; CDR3: ASRQQGLGPQH
V: TRBV9; J: TRBJ2-1; size: few; CDR3: ASSAVIGNEQF